These T cell receptor beta chains were read from a single sample in a study of molecular identifiers for immune sequencing clone quantification. In TCRdb, the PCR reads were re-called with MiXCR into one record per CDR3 protein. Among about 640,000 distinct CDR3 sequences listed, around 20% were seen once. Sequenced material: naive CD8+ T cells from blood, with Jurkat cell RNA spiked in. Receptor source: a human donor in good health. Some libraries in this study had Jurkat cell RNA spiked in. Each CDR3 is given with its conserved first and last residue. Each record gives: D gene, V gene, clone size, J gene, CDR3 protein, CDR3 DNA. D genes are given only for firm matches. Not every row has a clone size; where given, it reads once, few, many or a size class.

TRBD1,TRBV6-1,many,TRBJ2-5,CASSGSVTTGPKETQYF,TGTGCCAGCAGTGGCTCGGTTACGACAGGGCCGAAAGAGACCCAGTACTTC
TRBD1,TRBV4-1,many,TRBJ2-7,CASSQDPGGYEQYF,TGCGCCAGCAGCCAAGATCCAGGGGGCTACGAGCAGTACTTC
NA,TRBV12-5,few,TRBJ1-6,CASGLVPARASSYNSPLHF,TGTGCTAGTGGTTTGGTACCGGCCAGGGCCAGCTCCTATAATTCACCCCTCCACTTT
TRBD1,TRBV30,many,TRBJ2-7,CAWSTGTGGYEQYF,TGTGCCTGGAGCACCGGGACAGGGGGCTACGAGCAGTACTTC
NA,TRBV27,many,TRBJ2-3,CASRGAYSTDTQYF,TGTGCCAGCAGAGGGGCATATAGCACAGATACGCAGTATTTT
NA,TRBV10-3,NA,TRBJ2-1,CAISESNRDNGEQFF,TGTGCCATCAGTGAATCAAACAGGGACAATGGTGAGCAGTTCTTC
TRBD2,TRBV11-2,few,TRBJ2-7,CASSGPGTSAYDEQYF,TGTGCCAGCAGCGGACCCGGGACTAGCGCCTACGACGAGCAGTACTTC
TRBD1,TRBV4-1,many,TRBJ2-7,CASSPEDRLGVYEQYF,TGCGCCAGCAGCCCGGAGGACAGGCTAGGGGTCTACGAGCAGTACTTC
NA,TRBV4-3,NA,TRBJ2-1,CASSQDRSGGAYNEQFF,TGCGCCAGCAGCCAAGATCGATCTGGCGGGGCCTACAATGAGCAGTTCTTC
TRBD2,TRBV10-1,NA,TRBJ2-7,CASSDGSGGYEQYF,TGCGCCAGCAGTGACGGCTCGGGGGGGTACGAGCAGTACTTC
NA,TRBV4-1,NA,TRBJ2-1,CASSQEVWGQDLWEQFF,TGCGCCAGCAGCCAAGAAGTCTGGGGACAAGATCTCTGGGAGCAGTTCTTC
NA,TRBV29-1,many,TRBJ2-2,CSVDPLGTGELFF,TGCAGCGTTGATCCCTTGGGCACCGGGGAGCTGTTTTTT
NA,TRBV7-9,few,TRBJ2-5,CASSVTRGWETQYF,TGTGCCAGCAGCGTGACCCGGGGCTGGGAGACCCAGTACTTC
TRBD2,TRBV7-9,many,TRBJ2-7,CASSPGTSREQYF,TGTGCCAGCAGCCCGGGGACTAGCCGCGAGCAGTACTTC
NA,TRBV29-1,many,TRBJ2-7,CSAIGGTRYEQYF,TGCAGCGCCATCGGAGGTACTCGCTACGAGCAGTACTTC
NA,TRBV7-2,NA,TRBJ2-1,CASSWGLTSYNEQFF,TGTGCCAGCAGCTGGGGACTCACCTCCTACAATGAGCAGTTCTTC
NA,TRBV29-1,many,TRBJ2-7,CSVEDWGEKYF,TGCAGCGTTGAAGATTGGGGGGAAAAGTACTTC
NA,TRBV4-1,many,TRBJ1-1,CASSQVLFTEAFF,TGCGCCAGCAGCCAAGTTTTATTCACTGAAGCTTTCTTT
NA,TRBV7-6,many,TRBJ2-4,CASSDTGGGQYF,TGTGCCAGCAGCGATACAGGGGGGGGGCAGTACTTC
TRBD1,TRBV6-1,many,TRBJ1-5,CASSEDRGLGNQPQHF,TGTGCCAGCAGTGAAGACAGGGGCTTAGGCAATCAGCCCCAGCATTTT
NA,TRBV12-3/TRBV12-4,many,TRBJ2-5,CASSFLRALQETQYF,TGTGCCAGCAGTTTTCTACGTGCGCTCCAAGAGACCCAGTACTTC
NA,TRBV13,many,TRBJ2-1,CASSSQPTPGYNEQFF,TGTGCCAGCAGCTCCCAGCCCACGCCGGGCTACAATGAGCAGTTCTTC